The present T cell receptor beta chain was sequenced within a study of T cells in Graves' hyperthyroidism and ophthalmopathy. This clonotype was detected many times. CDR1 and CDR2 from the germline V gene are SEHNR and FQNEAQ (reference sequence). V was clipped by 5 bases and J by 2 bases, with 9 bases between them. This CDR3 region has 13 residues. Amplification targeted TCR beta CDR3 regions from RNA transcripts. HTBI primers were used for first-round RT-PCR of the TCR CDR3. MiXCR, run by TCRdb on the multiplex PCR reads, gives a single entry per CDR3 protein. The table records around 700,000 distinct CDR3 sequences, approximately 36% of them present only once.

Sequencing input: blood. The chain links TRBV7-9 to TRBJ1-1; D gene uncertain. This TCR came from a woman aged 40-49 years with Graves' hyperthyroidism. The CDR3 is CASSVMGNTEAFF. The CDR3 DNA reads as TGTGCCAGCAGCGTAATGGGAAACACTGAAGCTTTCTTT.